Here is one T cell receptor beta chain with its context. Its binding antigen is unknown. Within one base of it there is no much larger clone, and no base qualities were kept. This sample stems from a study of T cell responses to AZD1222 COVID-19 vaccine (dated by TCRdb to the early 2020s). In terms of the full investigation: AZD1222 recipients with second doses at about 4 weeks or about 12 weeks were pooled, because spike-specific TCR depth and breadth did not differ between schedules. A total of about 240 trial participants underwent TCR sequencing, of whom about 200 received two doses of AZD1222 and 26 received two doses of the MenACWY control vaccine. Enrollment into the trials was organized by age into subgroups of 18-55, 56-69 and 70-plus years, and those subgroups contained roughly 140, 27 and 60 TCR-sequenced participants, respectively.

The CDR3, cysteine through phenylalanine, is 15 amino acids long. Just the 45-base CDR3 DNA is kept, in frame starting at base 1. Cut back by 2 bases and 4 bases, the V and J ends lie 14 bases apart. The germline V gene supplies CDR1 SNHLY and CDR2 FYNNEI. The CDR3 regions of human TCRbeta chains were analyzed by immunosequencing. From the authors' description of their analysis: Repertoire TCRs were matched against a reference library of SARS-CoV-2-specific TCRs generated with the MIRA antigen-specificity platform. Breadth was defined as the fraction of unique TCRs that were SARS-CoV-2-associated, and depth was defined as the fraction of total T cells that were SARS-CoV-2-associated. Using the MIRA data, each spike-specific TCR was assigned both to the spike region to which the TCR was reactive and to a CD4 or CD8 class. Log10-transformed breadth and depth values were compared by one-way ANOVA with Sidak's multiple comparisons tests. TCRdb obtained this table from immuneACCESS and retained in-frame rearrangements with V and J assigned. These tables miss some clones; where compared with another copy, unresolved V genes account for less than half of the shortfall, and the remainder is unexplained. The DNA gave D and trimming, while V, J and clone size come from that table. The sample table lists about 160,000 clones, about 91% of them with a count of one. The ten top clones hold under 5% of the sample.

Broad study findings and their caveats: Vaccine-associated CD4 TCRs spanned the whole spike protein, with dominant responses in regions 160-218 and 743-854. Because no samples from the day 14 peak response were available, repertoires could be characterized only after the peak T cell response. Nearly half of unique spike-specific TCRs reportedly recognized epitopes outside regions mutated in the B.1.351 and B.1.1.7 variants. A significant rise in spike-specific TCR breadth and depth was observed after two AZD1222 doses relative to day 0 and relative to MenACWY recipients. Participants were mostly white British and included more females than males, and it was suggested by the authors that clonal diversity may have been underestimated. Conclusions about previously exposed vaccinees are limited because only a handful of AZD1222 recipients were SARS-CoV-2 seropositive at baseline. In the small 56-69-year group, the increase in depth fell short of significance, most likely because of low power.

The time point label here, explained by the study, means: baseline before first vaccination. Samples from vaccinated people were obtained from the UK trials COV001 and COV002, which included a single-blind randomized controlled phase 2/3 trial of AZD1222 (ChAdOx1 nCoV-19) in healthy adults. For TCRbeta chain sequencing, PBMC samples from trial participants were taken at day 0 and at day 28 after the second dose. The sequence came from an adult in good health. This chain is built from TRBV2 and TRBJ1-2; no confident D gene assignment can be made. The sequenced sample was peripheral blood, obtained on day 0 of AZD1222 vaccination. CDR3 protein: CASSETSRGSYGYTF. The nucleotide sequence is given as TGTGCCAGCAGTGAAACCAGCCGCGGAAGCTATGGCTACACCTTC.